The 10 T cell receptor beta chains listed next were all sequenced from one sample in a study of Graves' ophthalmopathy and Graves' hyperthyroidism. Beta-chain TCR CDR3 regions were amplified from RNA transcripts. RT-PCR in the first round used HTBI primers; a second-round multiplex PCR followed. One entry per CDR3 protein results from TCRdb running MiXCR on the multiplex PCR reads. The sample includes 170,000 or so distinct CDR3 sequences, approximately 40% of them seen just once. The sequencing sample was made of peripheral blood. The receptor source for this set is a man aged 25 to 40 with Graves' ophthalmopathy.

Worth noting for this clonotype: An end of the junction differs from the germline gene, which may be a read error. The rearrangement uses TRBV7-7 and TRBJ2-5, with D possibly being TRBD2 (5 bases). The CDR3 loop spans 14 amino acids. CDR1 is SSHAT and CDR2 is FNYEAQ in the germline V gene (reference sequence). The CDR3 is CASSLPGGGKTQYF. CDR3 nucleotide sequence: TGTGCTAGCAGCTTACCCGGAGGTGGGAAGACCCAGTACTTC. Combining the CDR3 with reference TRBV7-7 and TRBJ2-5 gives the whole variable domain GAGVSQSPRYKVTKRGQDVTLRCDPISSHATLYWYQQALGQGPEFLTYFNYEAQPDKSGLPSDRFSAERPEGSISTLTIQRTEQRDSAMYRCASSLPGGGKTQYFGPGTRLLVL.

This clonotype occurred a few times. This chain links TRBV6-1 with TRBJ1-2; D gene ambiguous. Germline V gene lookup returns CDR1 MNHNS and CDR2 SASEGT. The V end was cut by 6 bases, the J end by 2 bases, with 10 bases between. CDR3 length: 13 amino acids. DNA of the CDR3: TGTGCCAGCAGCCATGGACGAAACTATGGCTACACCTTC. It yields the protein CASSHGRNYGYTF.

The rearrangement joins TRBV28 to TRBJ1-6; 10 bases map to TRBD1. Losses at the gene ends were 5 bases for V and 7 bases for J; bases not matched to a gene: 5. The germline gives CDR1 MDHEN, CDR2 SYDVKM. The CDR3 contains 15 residues. CDR3 sequence (DNA): TGTGCCAGCAGTGGCAGGACAGGGGGGAATTCACCCCTCCACTTT. Encoded protein: CASSGRTGGNSPLHF.

This clonotype was seen at least ten times. The chain couples TRBV12-3 or TRBV12-4 to TRBJ1-6, with TRBD1 as a possible D gene (5 bases). Trimming removed 0 bases from V and 8 bases from J, with 5 bases in between. CDR3 length: 13 residues. The CDR3 sequence is CASSLAGDSPLHF. The CDR3 DNA reads as TGTGCCAGCAGTTTAGCAGGGGATTCACCCCTCCACTTT.

The rearrangement joins TRBV6-1 to TRBJ1-5; D not resolved. Germline assignment: CDR1 MNHNS and CDR2 SASEGT. V was shortened by 6 bases and J by 9 bases, with 12 bases between the two germline ends. The CDR3 has 12 residues. The CDR3 bases are TGTGCCAGCAGCCCTTGGGGAAGGCCCCAGCATTTT. Translated: CASSPWGRPQHF.

The chain couples TRBV27 to TRBJ1-5, with 11 nucleotides matching TRBD1. The J segment lost 9 bases and the V segment lost 6 bases, leaving 7 bases of the junction unmatched. The length of the CDR3 is 14 residues. The germline CDR1 and CDR2 sequences are MNHEY and SMNVEV (reference sequence). The CDR3 DNA follows: TGTGCCAGCAGGATCCTGGGACAGGGGGTGCCCCAGCATTTT. The encoded protein is CASRILGQGVPQHF.

The chain has TRBV20-1 and TRBJ1-5; TRBD1 might be the D (5 bases). This CDR3 spans 16 amino acids. Trimming pared 6 bases from V and 7 bases from J, leaving 25 bases between. Germline V gives CDR1 DFQATT, CDR2 SNEGSKA (reference sequence). The CDR3 DNA follows: TGCAGTGCCAGGGAAGCTTCACAGATCGTTAACCAGCCCCAGCATTTT. This sequence encodes CSAREASQIVNQPQHF.

This clonotype was counted many times. The V call is TRBV25-1, the J call TRBJ2-7; D possibly corresponds to TRBD1 (5 bases). CDR3 size: 12 residues. Germline V gene sequence: CDR1 MGHDK, CDR2 SYGVNS. The V end lost 2 bases, the J end lost 3 bases, and 5 bases lay between the germline ends. CDR3 sequence: CASSEQGYEQYF. CDR3 DNA: TGTGCCAGCAGTGAACAGGGCTACGAGCAGTACTTC.

This clonotype has ten or more counts. This chain uses TRBV9 with TRBJ1-2; no clear D. Trimming removed 0 bases from V and 1 base from J, with 13 bases in between. The CDR3 length is 16 residues. CDR1 and CDR2 (germline): SGDLS, YYNGEE. The CDR3 sequence is CASSVGRKLYNYGYTF. In DNA form, the CDR3 reads TGTGCCAGCAGCGTAGGGCGGAAACTCTATAACTATGGCTACACCTTC.

The J gene is TRBJ2-5, the V gene TRBV29-1; no clear D gene. The CDR3 contains 11 residues. CDR1 and CDR2 from the germline V gene are SQVTM and ANQGSEA. V was cut by 4 bases and J by 2 bases, with 5 bases left in between. The CDR3 region is CSVGDQETQYF. The CDR3 DNA follows: TGCAGCGTTGGGGATCAAGAGACCCAGTACTTC.